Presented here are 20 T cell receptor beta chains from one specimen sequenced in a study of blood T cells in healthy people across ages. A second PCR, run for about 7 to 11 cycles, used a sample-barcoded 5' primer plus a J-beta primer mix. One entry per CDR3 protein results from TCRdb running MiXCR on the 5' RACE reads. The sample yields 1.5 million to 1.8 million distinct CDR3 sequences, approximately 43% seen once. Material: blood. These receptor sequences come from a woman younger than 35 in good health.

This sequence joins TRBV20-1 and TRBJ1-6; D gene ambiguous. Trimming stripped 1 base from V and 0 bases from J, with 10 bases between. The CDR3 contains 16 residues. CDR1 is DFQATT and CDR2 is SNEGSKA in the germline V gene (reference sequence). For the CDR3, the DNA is TGCAGTGCTAGAGCAAGCTGGAGCTCCTATAATTCACCCCTCCACTTT. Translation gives CSARASWSSYNSPLHF.

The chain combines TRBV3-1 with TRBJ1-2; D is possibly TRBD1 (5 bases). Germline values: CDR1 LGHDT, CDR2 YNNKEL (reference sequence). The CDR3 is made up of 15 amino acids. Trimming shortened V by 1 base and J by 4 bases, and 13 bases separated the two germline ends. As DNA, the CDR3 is TGTGCCAGCAGCCAAGCGGGGGTAACGGGCTATGGCTACACCTTC. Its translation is CASSQAGVTGYGYTF.

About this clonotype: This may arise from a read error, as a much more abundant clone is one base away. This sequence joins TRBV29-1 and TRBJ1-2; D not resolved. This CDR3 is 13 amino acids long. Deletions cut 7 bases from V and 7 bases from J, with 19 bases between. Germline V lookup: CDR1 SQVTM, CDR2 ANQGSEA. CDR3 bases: TGCAGCGCCTTCGGATCCGGCTCTTGTGGCTACACCTTC. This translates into CSAFGSGSCGYTF.

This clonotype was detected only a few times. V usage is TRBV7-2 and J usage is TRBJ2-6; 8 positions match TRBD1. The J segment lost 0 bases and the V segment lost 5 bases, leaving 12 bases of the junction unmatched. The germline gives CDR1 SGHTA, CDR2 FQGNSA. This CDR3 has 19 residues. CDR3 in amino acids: CASSTRTGFLTSGANVLTF. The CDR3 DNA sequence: TGTGCCAGCAGCACCCGGACAGGGTTTCTTACCTCTGGGGCCAACGTCCTGACTTTC.

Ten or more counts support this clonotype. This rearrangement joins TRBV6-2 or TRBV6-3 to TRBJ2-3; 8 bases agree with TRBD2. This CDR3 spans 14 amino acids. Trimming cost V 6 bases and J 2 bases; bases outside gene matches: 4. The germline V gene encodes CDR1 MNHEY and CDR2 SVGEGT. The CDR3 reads CASSGTSATDTQYF. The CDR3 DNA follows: TGTGCCAGCAGCGGGACTAGTGCCACAGATACGCAGTATTTT.

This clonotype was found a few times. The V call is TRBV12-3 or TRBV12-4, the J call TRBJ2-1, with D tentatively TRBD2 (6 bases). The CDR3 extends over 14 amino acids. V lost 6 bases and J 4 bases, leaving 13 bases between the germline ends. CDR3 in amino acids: CASRKPGLYNEQFF. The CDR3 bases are TGTGCCAGCAGAAAACCGGGACTTTACAATGAGCAGTTCTTC.

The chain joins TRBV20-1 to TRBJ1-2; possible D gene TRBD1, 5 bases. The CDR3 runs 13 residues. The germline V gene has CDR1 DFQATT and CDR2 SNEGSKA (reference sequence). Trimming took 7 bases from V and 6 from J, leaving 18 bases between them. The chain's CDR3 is CSVGDRVVDGYTF. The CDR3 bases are TGCAGTGTTGGCGACAGAGTGGTAGATGGCTACACCTTC.

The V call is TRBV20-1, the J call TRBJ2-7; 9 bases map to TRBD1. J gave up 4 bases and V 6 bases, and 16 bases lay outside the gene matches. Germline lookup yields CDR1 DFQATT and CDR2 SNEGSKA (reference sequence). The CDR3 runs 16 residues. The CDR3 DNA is TGCAGTGCCCGCCCCCAAATTGGGACAGGGAGGTACGAGCAGTACTTC. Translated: CSARPQIGTGRYEQYF.

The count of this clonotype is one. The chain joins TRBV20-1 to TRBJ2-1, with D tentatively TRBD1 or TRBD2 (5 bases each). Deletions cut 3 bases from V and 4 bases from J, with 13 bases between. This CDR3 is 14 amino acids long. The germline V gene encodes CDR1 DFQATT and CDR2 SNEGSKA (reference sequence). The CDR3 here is CSARIGWGYNEQFF. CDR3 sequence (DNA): TGCAGTGCTAGGATCGGGTGGGGGTACAATGAGCAGTTCTTC.

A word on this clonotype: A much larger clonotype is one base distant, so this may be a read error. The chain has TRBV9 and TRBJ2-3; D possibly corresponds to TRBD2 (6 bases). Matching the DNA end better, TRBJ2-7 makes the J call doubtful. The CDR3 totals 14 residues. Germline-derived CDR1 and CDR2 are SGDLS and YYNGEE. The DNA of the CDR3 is TGTGCCAGCAGCGCACCCGGGACTCCCAGTGAGCAGTACTTC. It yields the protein CASSAPGTPSEQYF.

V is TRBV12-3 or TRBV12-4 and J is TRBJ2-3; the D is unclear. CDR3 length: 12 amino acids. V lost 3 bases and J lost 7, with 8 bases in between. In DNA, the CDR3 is TGTGCCAGCAGTTTGGTAAGGAATACGCAGTATTTT. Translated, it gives CASSLVRNTQYF.

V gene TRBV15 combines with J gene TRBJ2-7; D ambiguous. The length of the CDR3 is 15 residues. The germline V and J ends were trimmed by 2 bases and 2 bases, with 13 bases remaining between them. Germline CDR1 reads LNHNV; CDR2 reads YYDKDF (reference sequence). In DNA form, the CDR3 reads TGTGCCACCAGCAGACTGACGACTGGAGCCTACGAGCAGTACTTC. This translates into CATSRLTTGAYEQYF.

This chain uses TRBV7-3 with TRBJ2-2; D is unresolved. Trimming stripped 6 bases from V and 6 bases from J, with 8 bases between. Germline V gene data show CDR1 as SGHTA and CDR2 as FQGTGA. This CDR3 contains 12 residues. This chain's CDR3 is CASSPPAGELFF. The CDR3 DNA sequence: TGTGCCAGCAGTCCGCCGGCCGGGGAGCTGTTTTTT. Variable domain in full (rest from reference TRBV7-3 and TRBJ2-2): GAGVSQTPSNKVTEKGKYVELRCDPISGHTALYWYRQSLGQGPEFLIYFQGTGAADDSGLPNDRFFAVRPEGSVSTLKIQRTERGDSAVYLCASSPPAGELFFGEGSRLTVL.

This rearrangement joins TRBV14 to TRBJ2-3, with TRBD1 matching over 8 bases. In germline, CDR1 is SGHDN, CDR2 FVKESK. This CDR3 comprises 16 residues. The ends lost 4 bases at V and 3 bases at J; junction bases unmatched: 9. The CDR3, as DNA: TGTGCCAGCAGCCTCGGACAGGGTCGGGTTACAGATACGCAGTATTTT. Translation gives CASSLGQGRVTDTQYF.

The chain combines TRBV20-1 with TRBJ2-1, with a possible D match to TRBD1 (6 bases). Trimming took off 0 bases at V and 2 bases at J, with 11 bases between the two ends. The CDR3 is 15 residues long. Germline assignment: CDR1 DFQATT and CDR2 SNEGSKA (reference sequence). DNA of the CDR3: TGCAGTGCTAGAGATCGGACAGCACCCTACAATGAGCAGTTCTTC. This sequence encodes CSARDRTAPYNEQFF.

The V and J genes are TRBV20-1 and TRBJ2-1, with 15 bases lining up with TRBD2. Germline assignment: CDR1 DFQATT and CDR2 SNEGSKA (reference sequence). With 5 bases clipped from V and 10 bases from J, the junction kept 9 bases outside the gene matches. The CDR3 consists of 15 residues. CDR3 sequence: CSAPPGLAGGVEQFF. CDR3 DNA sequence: TGCAGTGCTCCCCCGGGACTAGCGGGGGGAGTAGAGCAGTTCTTC.

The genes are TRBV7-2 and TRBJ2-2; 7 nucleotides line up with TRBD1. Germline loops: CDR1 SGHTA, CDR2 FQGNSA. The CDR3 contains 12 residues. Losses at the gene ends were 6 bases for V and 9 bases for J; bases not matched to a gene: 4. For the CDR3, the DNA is TGTGCCAGCAGTACAGGGGCGAGGGAGCTGTTTTTT. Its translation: CASSTGARELFF. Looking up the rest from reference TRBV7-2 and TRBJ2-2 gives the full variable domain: GAGVSQSPSNKVTEKGKDVELRCDPISGHTALYWYRQSLGQGLEFLIYFQGNSAPDKSGLPSDRFSAERTGGSVSTLTIQRTQQEDSAVYLCASSTGARELFFGEGSRLTVL.

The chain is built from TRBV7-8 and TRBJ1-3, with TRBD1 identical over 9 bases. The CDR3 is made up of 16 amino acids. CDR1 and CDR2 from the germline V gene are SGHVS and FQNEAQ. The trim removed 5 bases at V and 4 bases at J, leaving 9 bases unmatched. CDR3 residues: CASSPTGGLLGNTIYF. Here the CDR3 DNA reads TGTGCCAGCAGCCCCACAGGGGGCCTCTTGGGAAACACCATATATTTT.

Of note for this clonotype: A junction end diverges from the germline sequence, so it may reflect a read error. This CDR3 reads CACSSSTETQYF. The CDR3 DNA reads as TGTGCCTGCAGCTCCTCGACAGAGACCCAGTACTTC. This chain links TRBV11-2 with TRBJ2-5; D unclear. There are 12 residues in the CDR3. The germline CDR1 and CDR2 sequences are SGHAT and FQNNGV.

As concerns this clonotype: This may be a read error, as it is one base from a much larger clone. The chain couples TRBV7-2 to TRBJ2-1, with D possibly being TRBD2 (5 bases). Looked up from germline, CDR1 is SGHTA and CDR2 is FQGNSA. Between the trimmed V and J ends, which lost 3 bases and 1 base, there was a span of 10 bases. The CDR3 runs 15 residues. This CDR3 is CASSLDGKSYNEQFF. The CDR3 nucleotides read TGTGCCAGCAGCTTGGACGGGAAGTCCTACAATGAGCAGTTCTTC.